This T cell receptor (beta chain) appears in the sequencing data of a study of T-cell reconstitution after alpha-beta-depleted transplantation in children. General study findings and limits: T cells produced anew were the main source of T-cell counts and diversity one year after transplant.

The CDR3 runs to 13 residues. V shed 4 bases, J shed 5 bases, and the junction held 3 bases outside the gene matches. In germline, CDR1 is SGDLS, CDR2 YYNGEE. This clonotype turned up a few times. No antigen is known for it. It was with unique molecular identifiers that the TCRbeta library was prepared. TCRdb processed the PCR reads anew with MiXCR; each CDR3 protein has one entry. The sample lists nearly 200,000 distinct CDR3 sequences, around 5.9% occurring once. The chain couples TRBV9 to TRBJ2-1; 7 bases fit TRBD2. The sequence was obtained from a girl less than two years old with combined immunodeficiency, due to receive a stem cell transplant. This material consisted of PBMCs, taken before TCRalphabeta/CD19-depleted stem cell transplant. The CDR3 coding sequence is TGTGCCAGCAGCCCCGGGGGGAACAATGAGCAGTTCTTC. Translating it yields CASSPGGNNEQFF.